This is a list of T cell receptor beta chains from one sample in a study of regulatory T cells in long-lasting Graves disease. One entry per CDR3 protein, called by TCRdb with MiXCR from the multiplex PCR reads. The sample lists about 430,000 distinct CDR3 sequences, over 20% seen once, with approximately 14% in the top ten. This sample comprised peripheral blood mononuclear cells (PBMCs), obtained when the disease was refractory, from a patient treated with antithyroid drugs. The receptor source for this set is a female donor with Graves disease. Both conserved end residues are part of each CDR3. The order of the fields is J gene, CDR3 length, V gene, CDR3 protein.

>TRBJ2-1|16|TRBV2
CASRIGGPEIVDEQFF
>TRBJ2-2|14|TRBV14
CASSPGRVTGELFF
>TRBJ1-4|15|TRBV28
CASSTMTGGSEKLFF
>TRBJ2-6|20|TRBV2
CAGRASDDRILMRGANVLTF
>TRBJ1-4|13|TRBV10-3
CAIGSGTNEKLFF
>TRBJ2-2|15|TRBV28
CASSLLGQGIGELFF
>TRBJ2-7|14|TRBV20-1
CSAETSGRDDEQYF
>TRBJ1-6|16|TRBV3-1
CASSQGAASRNSPLHF
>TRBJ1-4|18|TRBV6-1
CASSEAMLDQGANEKLFF
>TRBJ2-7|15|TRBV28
CASSLASGLSYEQYF
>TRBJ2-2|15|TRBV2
CASRNRGRVTGELFF
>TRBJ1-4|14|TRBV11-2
CASTQEGGGEKLFF
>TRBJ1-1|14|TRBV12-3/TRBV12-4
CASSFGGVATEAFF
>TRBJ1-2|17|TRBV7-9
CASSRRQGPTPSYGYTF
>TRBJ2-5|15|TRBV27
CASSLLAGVKETPYF
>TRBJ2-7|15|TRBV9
CASSVGPDRAYEQYF
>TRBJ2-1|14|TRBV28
CASIFSGRAGEQFF
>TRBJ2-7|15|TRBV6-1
CASSPLGTGSYEQYF
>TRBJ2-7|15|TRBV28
CASSHNGGSSYEQYF
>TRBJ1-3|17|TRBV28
CASSFKTGDPSGNTIYF
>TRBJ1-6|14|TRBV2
CASSEGQLNSPLHF
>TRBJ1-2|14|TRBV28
CASTPGGSSYGYTF
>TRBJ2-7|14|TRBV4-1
CASSQAGQTDEQYF
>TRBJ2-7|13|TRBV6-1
CATTLGSHYEQYF
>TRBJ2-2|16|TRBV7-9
CASSFTSGGNTGELFF
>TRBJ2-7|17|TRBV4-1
CASSPPRTSGEVHEQYF
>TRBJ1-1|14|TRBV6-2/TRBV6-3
CATSPDRGWTEAFF
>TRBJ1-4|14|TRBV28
CASTKTGRGEKLFF
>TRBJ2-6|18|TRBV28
CASSPRQAVLSGANVLTF
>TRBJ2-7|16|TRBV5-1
CASSFGSSGKAVEQYF
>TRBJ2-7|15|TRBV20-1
CSARASGILIHEQYF
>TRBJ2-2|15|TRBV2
CASSLAGGLDGELFF
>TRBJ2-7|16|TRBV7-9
CASSPPWGQGTAEQYF
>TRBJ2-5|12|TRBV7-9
CASNSGEETQYF
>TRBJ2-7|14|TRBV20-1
CSAHRGLGGYEQYF
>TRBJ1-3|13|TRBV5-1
CASIPPVGNTIYF
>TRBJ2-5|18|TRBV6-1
CASSSSLTSGGTWETQYF
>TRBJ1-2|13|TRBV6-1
CASSPNGDGGYTF
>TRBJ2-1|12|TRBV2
CARRVAGNEQFF
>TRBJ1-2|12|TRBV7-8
CASTQNNYGYTF
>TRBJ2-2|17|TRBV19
CASSITVRRWDTGELFF
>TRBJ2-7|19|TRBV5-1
CASSLAGGRLAGDSGEQYF